The rows below give T cell receptor beta chains drawn from one sample of a study of blood T cell repertoires in COVID-19. Sequencing was performed with immunoSEQ multiplex PCR; in TCRdb, only in-frame clones are kept and a portion is missing. Of roughly 120,000 clones in the sample, 82% were seen once. Sample: peripheral blood. Source of these receptors: an older woman with acute or convalescent COVID-19. CDR3s include the opening cysteine and the closing phenylalanine or tryptophan. D genes are given only for firm matches. A clone size is listed for some rows: how often the clone was seen (once, few, many), or a class if it is expanded.

j_call,clone_size,d_call,v_call,cdr3_nt,cdr3_aa
TRBJ1-2,once,.,TRBV3-1/TRBV3-2,TGTGCCAGCAGCCAAGTTGCGGAAAACTATGGCTACACCTTC,CASSQVAENYGYTF
TRBJ1-2,.,.,TRBV20-1,TGCAGTGCTAGCTGGGGGAGGGGCTACACCTTC,CSASWGRGYTF
TRBJ2-1,.,.,TRBV30,TGTGCCTGGAGGAGGGCCAATGAGCAGTTCTTC,CAWRRANEQFF
TRBJ2-3,.,.,TRBV3-1/TRBV3-2,TGTGCCAGCAGCCAAGGCGGGGGCGCAGATACGCAGTATTTT,CASSQGGGADTQYF
TRBJ1-2,.,TRBD1,TRBV24-1,TGTGCCACCAGGGGTTTGGTCGAAACAGGGGGAGATGGCTACACCTTC,CATRGLVETGGDGYTF
TRBJ2-4,once,.,TRBV4-2,TGTGCCAGCAGCCAAGATGAAGGGACACCTGGATACATTCAGTACTTC,CASSQDEGTPGYIQYF
TRBJ2-5,few,TRBD2,TRBV7-3,TGTGCCAGCAGCCTGGGGACTAGCGGGGTAGGAGAGACCCAGTACTTC,CASSLGTSGVGETQYF
TRBJ1-2,.,TRBD1,TRBV7-3,TGTGCCAGCAGCCCGGGACAGGGGGTTAACTATGGCTACACCTTC,CASSPGQGVNYGYTF
TRBJ1-2,.,.,TRBV15,TGTGCCACCAGCAGAGATTTCGGGGACTATGGCTACACCTTC,CATSRDFGDYGYTF
TRBJ2-7,.,.,TRBV29-1,TGCAGCGTTGTGACCCTCACAGGCGTCTCCTACGAGCAGTACTTC,CSVVTLTGVSYEQYF
TRBJ1-1,.,TRBD1,TRBV10-3,TGTGCCATCAGTCCGGACCGGGACAGTGGCACTGAAGCTTTCTTT,CAISPDRDSGTEAFF
TRBJ1-3,.,TRBD1,TRBV7-2,TGTGCCAGCAGCCCACAGGGGACTGGAAACACCATATATTTT,CASSPQGTGNTIYF
TRBJ1-4,.,.,TRBV5-5,TGTGCCAGCAGCTCCGACGGAGGCTATGGGAAACTGTTTTTT,CASSSDGGYGKLFF
TRBJ2-7,.,.,TRBV29-1,TGCAGCGCCGGAGGTGGACAGACCTACGAGCAGTACTTC,CSAGGGQTYEQYF
TRBJ1-2,few,TRBD1,TRBV3-1/TRBV3-2,TGTGCCAGCAGCCAAGGGACAGGGGGCGGCTACACCTTC,CASSQGTGGGYTF
TRBJ2-2,.,TRBD2,TRBV7-8,TGTGCCAGCAGCGTGGGGACTAGCGGGGCCGGGGAGCTGTTTTTT,CASSVGTSGAGELFF
TRBJ1-5,.,TRBD1,TRBV19,TGTGCCAGCCTGGATCCGGGACAGGGGGCTAGCAATCAGCCCCAGCATTTT,CASLDPGQGASNQPQHF
TRBJ1-5,.,.,TRBV9,TGTGCCAGCAGCACCTCGGGTCGGCCAAATCAGCCCCAGCATTTT,CASSTSGRPNQPQHF
TRBJ1-5,.,TRBD1,TRBV24-1,TGTGCCACCAGTGATTGGACAGGAATAATTAGCAATCAGCCCCAGCATTTT,CATSDWTGIISNQPQHF
TRBJ1-1,.,.,TRBV19,TGTGCCAGTAGTATATTCGGGGAGGTTGAAGCTTTCTTT,CASSIFGEVEAFF
TRBJ1-5,.,.,TRBV30,TGTGCCTGGAGTGTACTGGGTCAGGGCCAGCCCCAGCATTTT,CAWSVLGQGQPQHF
TRBJ1-1,.,TRBD1,TRBV6-5,TGTGCCAGCAAACCCGGGACAGAGAACACTGAAGCTTTCTTT,CASKPGTENTEAFF
TRBJ2-1,.,.,TRBV6-5,TGTGCCAGCAGTTATTGGGGGGTTAGCTACAATGAGCAGTTCTTC,CASSYWGVSYNEQFF
TRBJ1-1,.,TRBD1,TRBV11-2,TGTGCCAGCAGGCCTGGGACAGGGGGCCCTTACACTGAAGCTTTCTTT,CASRPGTGGPYTEAFF
TRBJ2-3,.,TRBD2,TRBV19,TGTGCCAGTAGTATGGGAATACTAGCGCCGAGCACAGATACGCAGTATTTT,CASSMGILAPSTDTQYF
TRBJ1-1,.,.,TRBV4-3,TGCGCCAGCAGCCCAGTCGGACATAACACTGAAGCTTTCTTT,CASSPVGHNTEAFF
TRBJ2-7,.,TRBD2,TRBV11-1,TGTGCCAGCAGCCGGACTAGCGGGGTCCACGAGCAGTACTTC,CASSRTSGVHEQYF
TRBJ2-7,.,TRBD1,TRBV5-1,TGCGCCAGCAGCTTGGGGGGGACGACAGGGGTCGAGCAGTACTTC,CASSLGGTTGVEQYF
TRBJ2-3,few,TRBD2,TRBV19,TGTGCCAGTAGTACCCTAGCGGGGGACACAGATACGCAGTATTTT,CASSTLAGDTDTQYF
TRBJ2-2,.,.,TRBV10-3,TGTGCCATGGGCGGGGACGGGGACACCGGGGAGCTGTTTTTT,CAMGGDGDTGELFF
TRBJ1-3,.,.,TRBV11-3,TGTGCCAGCAGCTTAGTGTCAGCTGGAAACACCATATATTTT,CASSLVSAGNTIYF
TRBJ1-4,.,.,TRBV21-1,TGTGCCAGCACCCCTCCCGGGGGGGGAGAAAAACTGTTTTTT,CASTPPGGGEKLFF
TRBJ2-7,.,TRBD1,TRBV6-6,TGTGCCAGCACCCAAACATTCGGGCAGGGGGCGTTTGAGCAGTACTTC,CASTQTFGQGAFEQYF
TRBJ2-2,once,.,TRBV24-1,TGTGCCACCAGTGATTTGTCTCTCGGTGGCGGGGGCAACACCGGGGAGCTGTTTTTT,CATSDLSLGGGGNTGELFF
TRBJ2-6,.,TRBD1,TRBV5-6,TGTGCCAGCAGCTCGACAGGGCTTCGCTCTGGGGCCAACGTCCTGACTTTC,CASSSTGLRSGANVLTF
TRBJ2-2,.,TRBD1,TRBV7-7,TGTGCTAGCAGCCTTAACCGGGACAGGGGGAACACCGGGGAGCTGTTTTTT,CASSLNRDRGNTGELFF
TRBJ1-6,few,.,TRBV5-4,TGTGCCAGCAGCTACTGGACAGTTGATTCACCCCTCCACTTT,CASSYWTVDSPLHF
TRBJ2-2,.,TRBD2,TRBV5-1,TGCGCCAGCAGCTTGGGGGGGACTACCAACACCGGGGAGCTGTTTTTT,CASSLGGTTNTGELFF
TRBJ2-3,.,.,TRBV11-2,TGTGCCAGCAGCCGGCAGGGTATATCGTCAGATACGCAGTATTTT,CASSRQGISSDTQYF
TRBJ1-2,.,TRBD1,TRBV3-1/TRBV3-2,TGTGCCAGCAGCCTGCGACAGGGTGGCTACACCTTC,CASSLRQGGYTF
TRBJ1-5,.,.,TRBV24-1,TGTGCCACCAGTGTCCGGAATCAGCCCCAGCATTTT,CATSVRNQPQHF
TRBJ1-1,.,.,TRBV12-5,TGTGCTAGTGGTTTGGTCCCCTCGGGCGGGACTGAAGCTTTCTTT,CASGLVPSGGTEAFF
TRBJ2-7,few,TRBD1,TRBV12-5,TGTGCTAGTGGTTGGGACCGGACAGGGGAGGAGCAGTACTTC,CASGWDRTGEEQYF
TRBJ1-4,once,.,TRBV11-3,TGTGCCAGCAGCCGGGGGGGGAATGAAAAACTGTTTTTT,CASSRGGNEKLFF
TRBJ1-3,.,.,TRBV5-6,TGTGCCAGCAGCCCCCCACCTTATGACAGACGACACTCTGGAAACACCATATATTTT,CASSPPPYDRRHSGNTIYF
TRBJ1-5,.,.,TRBV5-3,TGTGCCAGAACCCCGTTCAGCAATCAGCCCCAGCATTTT,CARTPFSNQPQHF
TRBJ1-5,.,.,TRBV20-1,TGCAGTGCTAGTACACGGGGTGCTCAGCCCCAGCATTTT,CSASTRGAQPQHF
TRBJ1-6,.,TRBD1,TRBV18,TGTGCCAGCTCACAGGACAGGGCAAATTCACCCCTCCACTTT,CASSQDRANSPLHF
TRBJ1-5,.,.,TRBV28,TGTGCCAGCAGCGGGGGTCGTCAGCCCCAGCATTTT,CASSGGRQPQHF
TRBJ2-5,.,TRBD2,TRBV4-2,TGTGCCAGCAGCCAAGGCGGGACTAGCGGGGGGTGGAACCAAGAGACCCAGTACTTC,CASSQGGTSGGWNQETQYF
TRBJ2-1,.,TRBD2,TRBV7-2,TGTGCCAGCAGCTTCGGCGGGGGGCCTCGTGAGCAGTTCTTC,CASSFGGGPREQFF